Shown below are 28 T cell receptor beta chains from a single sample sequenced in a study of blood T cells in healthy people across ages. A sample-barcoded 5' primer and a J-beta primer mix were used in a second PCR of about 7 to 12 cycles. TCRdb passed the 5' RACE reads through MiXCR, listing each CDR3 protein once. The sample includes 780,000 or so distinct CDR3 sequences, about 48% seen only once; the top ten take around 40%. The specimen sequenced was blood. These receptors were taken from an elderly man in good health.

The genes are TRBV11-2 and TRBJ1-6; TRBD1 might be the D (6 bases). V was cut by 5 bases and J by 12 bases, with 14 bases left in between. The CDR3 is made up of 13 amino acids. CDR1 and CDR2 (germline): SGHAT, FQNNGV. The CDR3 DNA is TGTGCCAGCAGCCCTAGACAGGCTGGACCCCTCCACTTT. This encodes CASSPRQAGPLHF.

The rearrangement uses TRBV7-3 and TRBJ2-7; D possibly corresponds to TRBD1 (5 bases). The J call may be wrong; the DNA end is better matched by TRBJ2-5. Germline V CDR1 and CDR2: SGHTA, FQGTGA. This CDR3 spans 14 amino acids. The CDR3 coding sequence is TGTGCCAGCAGCCCCACAGGCGTGAGGGAGACCCAGTACTTC. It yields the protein CASSPTGVRETQYF.

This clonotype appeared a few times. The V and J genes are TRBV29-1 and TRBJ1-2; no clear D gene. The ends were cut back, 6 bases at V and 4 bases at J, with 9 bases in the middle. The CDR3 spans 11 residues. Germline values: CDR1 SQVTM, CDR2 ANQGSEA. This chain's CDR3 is CSVQSFYGYTF. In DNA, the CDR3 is TGCAGCGTGCAAAGCTTCTATGGCTACACCTTC.

CDR3 region: CASSPNSWTQYF. In nucleotides, the CDR3 is TGTGCCAGCAGCCCTAACTCCTGGACCCAGTACTTC. The chain recombines TRBV11-3 with TRBJ2-7; no reliable D call. Near its end, the DNA agrees better with TRBJ2-5, so the J call may be wrong. The CDR3 contains 12 residues. Germline loops: CDR1 SGHNT, CDR2 YENEEA.

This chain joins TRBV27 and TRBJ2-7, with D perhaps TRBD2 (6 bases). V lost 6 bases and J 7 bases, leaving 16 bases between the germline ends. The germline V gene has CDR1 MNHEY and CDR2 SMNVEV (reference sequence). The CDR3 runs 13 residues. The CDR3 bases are TGTGCCAGCAGCAGTACCTCCGCGGGAGAGCAGTACTTC. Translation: CASSSTSAGEQYF.

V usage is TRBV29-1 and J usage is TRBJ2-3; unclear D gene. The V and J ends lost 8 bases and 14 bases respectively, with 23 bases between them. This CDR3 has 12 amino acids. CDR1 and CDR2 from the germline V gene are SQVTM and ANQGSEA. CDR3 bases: TGCAGCTCACGGACGGGTCTGGGATACGCGTATTTT. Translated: CSSRTGLGYAYF.

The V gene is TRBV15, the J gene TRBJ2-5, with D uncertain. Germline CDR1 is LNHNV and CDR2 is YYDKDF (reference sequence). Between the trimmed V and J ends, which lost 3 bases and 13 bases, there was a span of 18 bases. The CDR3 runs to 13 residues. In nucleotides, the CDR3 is TGTGCCACCAGCAGTGGTCGGATCGATCCCCGGTACTTC. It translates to CATSSGRIDPRYF.

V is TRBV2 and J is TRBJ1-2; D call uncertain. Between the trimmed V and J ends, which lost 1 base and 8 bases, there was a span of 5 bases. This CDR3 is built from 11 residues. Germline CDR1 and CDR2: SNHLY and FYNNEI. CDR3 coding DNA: TGTGCCAGCAGTGAAGGATTCGGCTACACCTTC. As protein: CASSEGFGYTF.

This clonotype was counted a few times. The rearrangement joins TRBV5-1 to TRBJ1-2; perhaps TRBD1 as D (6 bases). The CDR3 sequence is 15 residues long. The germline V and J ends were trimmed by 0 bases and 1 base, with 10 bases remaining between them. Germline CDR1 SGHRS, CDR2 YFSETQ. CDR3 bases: TGCGCCAGCAGCTTGGGACAGGAGTTTAACTATGGCTACACCTTC. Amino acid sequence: CASSLGQEFNYGYTF.

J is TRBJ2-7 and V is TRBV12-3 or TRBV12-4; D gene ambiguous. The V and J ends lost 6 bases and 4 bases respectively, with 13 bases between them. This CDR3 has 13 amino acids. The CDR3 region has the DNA TGTGCCAGCAGCCCGATGGCTCCTTACGAGCAGTACTTC. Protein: CASSPMAPYEQYF.

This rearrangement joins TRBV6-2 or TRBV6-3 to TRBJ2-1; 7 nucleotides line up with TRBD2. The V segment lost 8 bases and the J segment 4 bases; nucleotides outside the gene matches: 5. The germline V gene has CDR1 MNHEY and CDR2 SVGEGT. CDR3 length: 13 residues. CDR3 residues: CASGGTTYNEQFF. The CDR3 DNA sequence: TGTGCCAGCGGCGGGACTACGTACAATGAGCAGTTCTTC.

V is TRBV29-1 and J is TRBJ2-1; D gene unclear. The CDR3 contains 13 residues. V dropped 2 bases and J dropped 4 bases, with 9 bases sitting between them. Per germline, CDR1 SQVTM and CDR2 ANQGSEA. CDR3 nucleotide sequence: TGCAGCGTTGAAAACAGTTTATACAATGAGCAGTTCTTC. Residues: CSVENSLYNEQFF.

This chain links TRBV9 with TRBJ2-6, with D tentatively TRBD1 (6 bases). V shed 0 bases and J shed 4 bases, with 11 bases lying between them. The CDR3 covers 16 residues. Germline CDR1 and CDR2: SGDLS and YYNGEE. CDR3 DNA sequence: TGTGCCAGCAGCGTAGCGTCAGGGGTCGGGGCCAACGTCCTGACTTTC. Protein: CASSVASGVGANVLTF. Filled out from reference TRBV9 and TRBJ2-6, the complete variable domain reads DSGVTQTPKHLITATGQRVTLRCSPRSGDLSVYWYQQSLDQGLQFLIQYYNGEERAKGNILERFSAQQFPDLHSELNLSSLELGDSALYFCASSVASGVGANVLTFGAGSRLTVL.

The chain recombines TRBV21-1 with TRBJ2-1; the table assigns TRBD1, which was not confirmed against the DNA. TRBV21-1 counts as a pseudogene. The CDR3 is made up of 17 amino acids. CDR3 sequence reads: CASSKAGGGDQGCEQFF. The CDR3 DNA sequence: TGTGCCAGCAGCAAAGCGGGGGGGGGTGACCAGGGTTGCGAGCAGTTCTTC.

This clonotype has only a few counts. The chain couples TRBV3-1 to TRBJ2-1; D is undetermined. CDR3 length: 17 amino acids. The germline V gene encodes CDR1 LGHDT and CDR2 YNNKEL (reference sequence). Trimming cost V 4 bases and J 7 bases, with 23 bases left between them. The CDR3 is CASSRFLGKSVRNEQFF. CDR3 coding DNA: TGTGCCAGCAGCCGTTTTCTTGGGAAATCCGTCCGAAATGAGCAGTTCTTC.

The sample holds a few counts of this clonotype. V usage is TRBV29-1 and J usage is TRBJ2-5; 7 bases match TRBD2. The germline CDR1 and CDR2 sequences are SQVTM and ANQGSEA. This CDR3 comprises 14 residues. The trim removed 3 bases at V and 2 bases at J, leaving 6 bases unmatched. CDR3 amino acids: CSVEGGPRQETQYF. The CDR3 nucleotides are TGCAGCGTTGAGGGAGGGCCGAGGCAAGAGACCCAGTACTTC.

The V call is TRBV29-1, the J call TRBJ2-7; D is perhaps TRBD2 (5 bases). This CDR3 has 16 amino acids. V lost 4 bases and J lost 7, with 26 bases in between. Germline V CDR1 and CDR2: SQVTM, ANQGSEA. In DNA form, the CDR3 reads TGCAGCGTTGTAGTTTCCGGAGCGGAGAGCTACAATGAGCAGTACTTC. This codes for CSVVVSGAESYNEQYF.

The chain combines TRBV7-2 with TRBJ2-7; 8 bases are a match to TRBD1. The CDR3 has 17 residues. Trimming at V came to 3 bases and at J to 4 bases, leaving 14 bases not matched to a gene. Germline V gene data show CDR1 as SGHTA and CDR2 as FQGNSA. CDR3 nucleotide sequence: TGTGCCAGCAGCTTTTTGCGCCGAGACAGGGGCGGTTACGAGCAGTACTTC. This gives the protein CASSFLRRDRGGYEQYF.

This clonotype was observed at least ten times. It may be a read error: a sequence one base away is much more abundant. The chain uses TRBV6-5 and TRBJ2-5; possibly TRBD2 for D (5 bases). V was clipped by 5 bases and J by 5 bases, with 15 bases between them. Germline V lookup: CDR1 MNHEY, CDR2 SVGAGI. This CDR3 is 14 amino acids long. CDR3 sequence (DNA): TGTGCCAGCAGTGTAAGCGGAGTCGGGGAGACCCAGTACTTC. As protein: CASSVSGVGETQYF.

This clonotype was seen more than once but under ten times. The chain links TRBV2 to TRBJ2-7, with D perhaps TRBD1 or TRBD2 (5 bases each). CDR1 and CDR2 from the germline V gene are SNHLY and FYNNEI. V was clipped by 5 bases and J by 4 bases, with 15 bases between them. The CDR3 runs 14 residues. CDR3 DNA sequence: TGTGCCAGCAGTACTCAGGGAGCCCCTTACGAGCAGTACTTC. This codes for CASSTQGAPYEQYF.

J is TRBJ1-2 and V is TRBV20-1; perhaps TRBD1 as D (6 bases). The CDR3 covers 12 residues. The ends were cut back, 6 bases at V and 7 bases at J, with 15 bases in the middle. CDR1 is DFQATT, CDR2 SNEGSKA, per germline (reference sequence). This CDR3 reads CSAQTGTGGYTF. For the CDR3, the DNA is TGCAGTGCGCAAACAGGGACGGGTGGCTACACCTTC.

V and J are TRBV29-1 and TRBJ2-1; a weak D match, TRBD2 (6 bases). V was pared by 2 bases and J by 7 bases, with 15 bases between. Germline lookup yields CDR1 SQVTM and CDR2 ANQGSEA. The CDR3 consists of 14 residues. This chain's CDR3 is CSVEFSGLANEQFF. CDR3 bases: TGCAGCGTTGAATTTAGTGGGCTAGCGAATGAGCAGTTCTTC.

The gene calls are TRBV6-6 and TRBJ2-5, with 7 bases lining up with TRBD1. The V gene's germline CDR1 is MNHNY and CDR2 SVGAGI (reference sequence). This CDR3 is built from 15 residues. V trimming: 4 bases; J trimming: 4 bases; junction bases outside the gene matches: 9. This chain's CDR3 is CASSSFLTGSETQYF. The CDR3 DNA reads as TGTGCCAGCAGTTCCTTCCTGACAGGGTCAGAGACCCAGTACTTC.

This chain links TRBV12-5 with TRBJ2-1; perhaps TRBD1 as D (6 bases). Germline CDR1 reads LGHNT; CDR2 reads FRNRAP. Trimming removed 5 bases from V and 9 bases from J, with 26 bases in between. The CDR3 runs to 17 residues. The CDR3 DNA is TGTGCTAGTGGTGGTCGAGACCCGGCGAGACAAGGGGGTGAGCAGTTCTTC. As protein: CASGGRDPARQGGEQFF.

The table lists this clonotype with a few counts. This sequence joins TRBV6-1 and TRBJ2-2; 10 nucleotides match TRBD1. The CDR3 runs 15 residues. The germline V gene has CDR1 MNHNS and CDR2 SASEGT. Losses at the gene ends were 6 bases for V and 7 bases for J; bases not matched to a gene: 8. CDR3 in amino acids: CASRPDRGQGGELFF. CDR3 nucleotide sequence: TGTGCCAGCAGGCCTGACAGGGGGCAGGGCGGGGAGCTGTTTTTT.

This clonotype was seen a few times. This chain's CDR3 is CASSEWGQGAVDEQFF. Written as DNA, the CDR3 is TGTGCCAGCAGTGAATGGGGACAGGGGGCGGTAGATGAGCAGTTCTTC. This chain joins TRBV25-1 and TRBJ2-1; 12 bases match TRBD1. Germline V gene data show CDR1 as MGHDK and CDR2 as SYGVNS. After removal of 1 base from V and 8 bases from J, the junction contained 6 bases not matched to a gene. CDR3 length: 16 amino acids.

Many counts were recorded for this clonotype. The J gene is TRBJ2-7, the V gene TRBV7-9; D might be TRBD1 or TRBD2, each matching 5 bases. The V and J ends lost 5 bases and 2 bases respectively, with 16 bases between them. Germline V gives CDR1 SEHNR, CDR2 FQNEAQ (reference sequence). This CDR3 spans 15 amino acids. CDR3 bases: TGTGCCAGCAGCCCAGTGGGGGAACTTACCTACGAGCAGTACTTC. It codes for CASSPVGELTYEQYF.

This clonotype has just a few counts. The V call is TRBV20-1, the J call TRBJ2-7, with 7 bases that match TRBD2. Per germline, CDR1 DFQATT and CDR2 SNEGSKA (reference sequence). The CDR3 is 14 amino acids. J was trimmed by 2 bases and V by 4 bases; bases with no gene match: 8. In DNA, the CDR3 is TGCAGTGCTATATATGGGGGAGGGACCTACGAGCAGTACTTC. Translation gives CSAIYGGGTYEQYF.